Each of the 19 T cell receptor beta chains below was sequenced from the same sample in a study of radiotherapy plus CTLA-4 blockade in lung cancer. Clones were sequenced by immunoSEQ multiplex PCR, and TCRdb holds only the in-frame ones, with some missing. The table records roughly 32,000 clones, roughly 71% of them present only once. The sample in question was peripheral blood, obtained from a patient treated with radiotherapy plus ipilimumab. Every receptor here comes from a human donor with non-small cell lung cancer who had stable disease on radiotherapy plus ipilimumab.

The chain carries TRBV4-3 and TRBJ2-1; D is uncertain. The germline V gene has CDR1 LGHNA and CDR2 YSLEER. V was shortened by 1 base and J by 0 bases, with 7 bases between the two germline ends. The CDR3 extends over 15 amino acids. The CDR3 DNA follows: TGCGCCAGCAGCCAAGTGGCTAGCTCCTACAATGAGCAGTTCTTC. Translation gives CASSQVASSYNEQFF.

A single count supports this clone. V gene TRBV6-6 combines with J gene TRBJ2-7; possibly TRBD1 for D (6 bases). The CDR3 contains 14 residues. The V gene lost 6 bases and the J gene lost 3 bases, with 15 bases spanning the gap. The germline V gene encodes CDR1 MNHNY and CDR2 SVGAGI (reference sequence). CDR3 sequence reads: CASSPDTGYYEQYF. For the CDR3, the DNA is TGTGCCAGCAGCCCCGACACAGGGTACTACGAGCAGTACTTC.

This sequence joins TRBV14 and TRBJ2-7, with 8 bases matching TRBD2. This CDR3 is built from 14 residues. The V segment lost 0 bases and the J segment 5 bases; nucleotides outside the gene matches: 3. Germline V gene data show CDR1 as SGHDN and CDR2 as FVKESK. In nucleotides, the CDR3 is TGTGCCAGCAGCCAAGATAGCGGGATCCACGAGCAGTACTTC. This sequence encodes CASSQDSGIHEQYF.

This clone was recorded once. Written as DNA, the CDR3 is TGTGCCAGCAGCTCCCTTACGCGGAATAACACTGAAGCTTTCTTT. Translated, it gives CASSSLTRNNTEAFF. The chain employs TRBV11-2 and TRBJ1-1; no firm D call. Between the trimmed V and J ends, which lost 4 bases and 2 bases, there was a span of 14 bases. This CDR3 contains 15 residues. Looked up from germline, CDR1 is SGHAT and CDR2 is FQNNGV. Variable domain in full (rest from reference TRBV11-2 and TRBJ1-1): EAGVAQSPRYKIIEKRQSVAFWCNPISGHATLYWYQQILGQGPKLLIQFQNNGVVDDSQLPKDRFSAERLKGVDSTLKIQPAKLEDSAVYLCASSSLTRNNTEAFFGQGTRLTVV.

The chain uses TRBV5-1 and TRBJ2-1, with 7 bases matching TRBD2. CDR1 SGHRS and CDR2 YFSETQ come from the germline V gene. J was trimmed by 8 bases and V by 5 bases; bases with no gene match: 7. The CDR3 runs to 13 residues. CDR3 nucleotide sequence: TGCGCCAGCAGTTCCGGGACTAAAGATGAGCAGTTCTTC. Amino acids: CASSSGTKDEQFF.

The rearrangement uses TRBV7-8 and TRBJ2-7; D perhaps matches TRBD2 (5 bases). The CDR3 consists of 14 residues. Trimming stripped 2 bases from V and 0 bases from J, with 8 bases between. Germline CDR1 and CDR2: SGHVS and FQNEAQ. The CDR3 DNA follows: TGTGCCAGCAGCTTACGACTAACCTCCTACGAGCAGTACTTC. Translated, it gives CASSLRLTSYEQYF.

This clone was observed a handful of times. This chain uses TRBV4-2 with TRBJ2-2, with 11 bases lining up with TRBD2. Germline assignment: CDR1 LGHNA and CDR2 YNFKEQ. The CDR3 covers 16 residues. V was pared by 4 bases and J by 5 bases, with 6 bases of the junction left unmatched. The CDR3 sequence is CASSPLAGGITGELFF. The CDR3 DNA reads TGTGCCAGCAGCCCTCTAGCGGGAGGCATAACCGGGGAGCTGTTTTTT.

This clone was found a few times. The chain recombines TRBV6-6 with TRBJ1-1; D gene unclear. The CDR3 length is 13 residues. The germline V gene has CDR1 MNHNY and CDR2 SVGAGI (reference sequence). Trimming removed 8 bases at V and 2 bases at J, with 12 bases between. The CDR3 bases are TGTGCCAGCCTTCGGCGGGGAAACACTGAAGCTTTCTTT. It translates to CASLRRGNTEAFF.

This clone has a handful of counts. The chain employs TRBV19 and TRBJ2-7; 7 nucleotides line up with TRBD1. This CDR3 spans 15 amino acids. V shed 8 bases, J shed 1 base, and the junction held 11 bases outside the gene matches. Looked up from germline, CDR1 is LNHDA and CDR2 is SQIVND (reference sequence). The CDR3 DNA is TGTGCCAGTGGGGCCTATGGGACAGTTTCCTACGAGCAGTACTTC. It specifies CASGAYGTVSYEQYF.

The chain recombines TRBV28 with TRBJ1-1; D not resolved. The V end was cut by 3 bases, the J end by 3 bases, with 8 bases between. The CDR3 contains 13 residues. Germline lookup yields CDR1 MDHEN and CDR2 SYDVKM. This CDR3 reads CASSLGGDTEAFF. CDR3 coding DNA: TGTGCCAGCAGTTTGGGTGGGGACACTGAAGCTTTCTTT.

This clone was seen a single time. The rearrangement links TRBV7-2 to TRBJ2-7; weak D call: TRBD2 (6 bases). Germline CDR1 reads SGHTA; CDR2 reads FQGNSA. The CDR3 length is 14 residues. Deletions cut 5 bases from V and 2 bases from J, with 13 bases between. CDR3 coding DNA: TGTGCCAGCAGCCGAGAGCGGGCAACCTACGAGCAGTACTTC. Amino acid sequence: CASSRERATYEQYF. The entire variable domain, with the rest obtained from reference TRBV7-2 and TRBJ2-7, is as follows: GAGVSQSPSNKVTEKGKDVELRCDPISGHTALYWYRQSLGQGLEFLIYFQGNSAPDKSGLPSDRFSAERTGGSVSTLTIQRTQQEDSAVYLCASSRERATYEQYFGPGTRLTVT.

This chain connects TRBV7-8 to TRBJ1-3; 7 positions match TRBD1. V lost 10 bases and J lost 0; bases outside the gene matches: 9. CDR1 SGHVS and CDR2 FQNEAQ come from the germline V gene. This CDR3 comprises 15 residues. The CDR3 reads CATTDRRISGNTIYF. In nucleotides, the CDR3 is TGTGCCACCACGGACAGGCGAATCTCTGGAAACACCATATATTTT.

This clone was observed a few times. The chain is built from TRBV19 and TRBJ2-1; TRBD2 matches at 8 bases. The length of the CDR3 is 12 residues. The V and J ends lost 5 bases and 10 bases, in that order; junction bases with no gene match: 4. Germline V gene sequence: CDR1 LNHDA, CDR2 SQIVND (reference sequence). The CDR3: CASSGLAEEQFF. CDR3 nucleotides: TGTGCCAGTAGTGGACTAGCCGAGGAGCAGTTCTTC.

The chain joins TRBV19 to TRBJ2-5; possibly TRBD2 for D (5 bases). In germline, CDR1 is LNHDA, CDR2 SQIVND (reference sequence). The V gene lost 2 bases and the J gene lost 1 base, with 11 bases spanning the gap. This CDR3 contains 15 residues. CDR3 DNA sequence: TGTGCCAGTAGTATACAAAAAGGGAGCCAAGAGACCCAGTACTTC. Protein product: CASSIQKGSQETQYF.

Judged by abundance, this clone is medium-sized. The V and J genes are TRBV2 and TRBJ2-5; D is ambiguous. Between the trimmed V and J ends, which lost 8 bases and 6 bases, there was a span of 22 bases. Per germline, CDR1 SNHLY and CDR2 FYNNEI. CDR3 length equals 15 residues. This CDR3 reads CASGLGGVVQKTQYF. The CDR3, as DNA: TGTGCCAGCGGATTGGGTGGGGTGGTTCAGAAGACCCAGTACTTC. The complete variable domain, with remaining parts taken from reference TRBV2 and TRBJ2-5, reads EPEVTQTPSHQVTQMGQEVILRCVPISNHLYFYWYRQILGQKVEFLVSFYNNEISEKSEIFDDQFSVERPDGSNFTLKIRSTKLEDSAMYFCASGLGGVVQKTQYFGPGTRLLVL.

This rearrangement joins TRBV6-5 to TRBJ2-1, with D perhaps TRBD1 or TRBD2 (7 bases each). The germline CDR1 and CDR2 sequences are MNHEY and SVGAGI. The CDR3 consists of 13 residues. The V gene lost 6 bases and the J gene lost 8 bases, with 14 bases spanning the gap. As DNA, the CDR3 is TGTGCCAGCAGCAGGGGGGGTCTCTATGAGCAGTTCTTC. This translates into CASSRGGLYEQFF.

The J gene is TRBJ2-5, the V gene TRBV18; D ambiguous. Germline V gene data show CDR1 as KGHSH and CDR2 as LQKENI. The CDR3 length is 14 residues. Trimming stripped 3 bases from V and 5 bases from J, with 13 bases between. CDR3 nucleotide sequence: TGTGCCAGCTCACCGGGAAGGGCGCCGGAGACCCAGTACTTC. This translates into CASSPGRAPETQYF.

This clone showed up just a few times. This sample includes further DNA sequences coding for the same CDR3. The J gene is TRBJ1-1, the V gene TRBV5-6; 7 bases are shared with TRBD1. The CDR3 runs 15 residues. Looked up from germline, CDR1 is SGHDT and CDR2 is YYEEEE. Trimming at V came to 2 bases and at J to 2 bases, leaving 6 bases not matched to a gene. This CDR3 reads CASSLRDRLNTEAFF. CDR3 in DNA: TGTGCCAGCAGCTTAAGGGACAGATTAAACACTGAAGCTTTCTTT. The whole variable domain, remainder taken from reference TRBV5-6 and TRBJ1-1, is DAGVTQSPTHLIKTRGQQVTLRCSPKSGHDTVSWYQQALGQGPQFIFQYYEEEERQRGNFPDRFSGHQFPNYSSELNVNALLLGDSALYLCASSLRDRLNTEAFFGQGTRLTVV.

The sample holds a few counts of this clone. The genes are TRBV9 and TRBJ2-7; tentative D call: TRBD1 (5 bases). Germline-derived CDR1 and CDR2 are SGDLS and YYNGEE. This CDR3 comprises 18 residues. Trimming left V 3 bases short and J 2 bases short, with 24 bases between. The CDR3 region has the DNA TGTGCCAGCAGCGGACGCAGACTTGTCCAGGGTAAGGCCTACGAGCAGTACTTC. This gives the protein CASSGRRLVQGKAYEQYF.